The 4 T cell receptor beta chains below come from one sample, sequenced in a study of graft-versus-host responses after intestinal transplantation. Using immunoSEQ multiplex PCR, the repertoire was profiled, and TCRdb retains in-frame clones only, with some absent. The sample gives over 85,000 clones, just under 95% of which show up once; roughly 0.5% is in the top ten. Their target antigens are unknown. Sequencing used unstimulated CD8+ T cells sorted from spleen or lymph node cells, obtained before intestinal transplant. These TCRs come from a human donor who received an intestinal transplant.

This chain connects TRBV4-1 to TRBJ2-5; D may be TRBD1 (7 bases). V lost 3 bases to trimming and J lost 7 bases, with 24 bases between them. Germline V CDR1 and CDR2: MGHRA, YSYEKL. The length of the CDR3 is 17 residues. CDR3 protein: CASSQESGSSAGGTQYF. The CDR3, as DNA: TGCGCCAGCAGCCAGGAATCAGGGTCTAGCGCAGGGGGGACCCAGTACTTC.

The J gene is TRBJ2-7, the V gene TRBV30; D possibly uses TRBD1 or TRBD2 (5 bases each). CDR1 and CDR2 from the germline V gene are GTSNPN and SVGIG (reference sequence). Trimming stripped 5 bases from V and 0 bases from J, with 17 bases between. The CDR3 covers 15 residues. Written as DNA, the CDR3 is TGTGCCTGGGACCCACGGGACCGGCTCTCCTACGAGCAGTACTTC. Translation: CAWDPRDRLSYEQYF.

This sequence joins TRBV7-3 and TRBJ2-2; D gene ambiguous. The CDR3 spans 15 residues. Germline V CDR1 and CDR2: SGHTA, FQGTGA. The V gene lost 1 base and the J gene lost 7 bases, with 13 bases spanning the gap. CDR3 in amino acids: CASSLKGRPDGELFF. CDR3 nucleotide sequence: TGTGCCAGCAGCTTAAAGGGTCGGCCCGACGGGGAGCTGTTTTTT.

The chain joins TRBV9 to TRBJ2-3; D remains unclear. Germline V gene sequence: CDR1 SGDLS, CDR2 YYNGEE. The ends were cut back, 5 bases at V and 2 bases at J, with 6 bases in the middle. The CDR3 spans 12 residues. CDR3 bases: TGTGCCAGCAGGCCCCTCACAGATACGCAGTATTTT. Translating gives CASRPLTDTQYF.